The clone carrying this TCR beta chain was picked up many times. Its target is unknown. These data come from a study of early T cells in non-severe SARS-CoV-2 infection. The wider study: Sequencing targeted bulk RNA from unsorted whole blood, leaving chains unpaired. Study conclusions and caveats: VDJdb matching, biased toward anti-spike CD8 responses, missed private and CD4 specificities.

cDNA molecules, individually, were tagged with unique molecular identifiers. MiXCR, run by TCRdb on the 5' RACE reads, gives a single entry per CDR3 protein. Of around 86,000 distinct CDR3 sequences listed, about 15% are singletons. The CDR3 has 15 amino acids. V was clipped by 2 bases and J by 1 base; unmatched bases: 4. The source is an adult who was a healthcare worker with PCR-confirmed SARS-CoV-2 infection or an uninfected control (not recorded which). Sequencing was performed on whole blood. The chain carries TRBV12-3 or TRBV12-4 and TRBJ2-5; 7 positions agree with TRBD2. In DNA form, the CDR3 reads TGTGCCAGCAGTTTATCGGGGGGAATCCAAGAGACCCAGTACTTC. Protein sequence: CASSLSGGIQETQYF.